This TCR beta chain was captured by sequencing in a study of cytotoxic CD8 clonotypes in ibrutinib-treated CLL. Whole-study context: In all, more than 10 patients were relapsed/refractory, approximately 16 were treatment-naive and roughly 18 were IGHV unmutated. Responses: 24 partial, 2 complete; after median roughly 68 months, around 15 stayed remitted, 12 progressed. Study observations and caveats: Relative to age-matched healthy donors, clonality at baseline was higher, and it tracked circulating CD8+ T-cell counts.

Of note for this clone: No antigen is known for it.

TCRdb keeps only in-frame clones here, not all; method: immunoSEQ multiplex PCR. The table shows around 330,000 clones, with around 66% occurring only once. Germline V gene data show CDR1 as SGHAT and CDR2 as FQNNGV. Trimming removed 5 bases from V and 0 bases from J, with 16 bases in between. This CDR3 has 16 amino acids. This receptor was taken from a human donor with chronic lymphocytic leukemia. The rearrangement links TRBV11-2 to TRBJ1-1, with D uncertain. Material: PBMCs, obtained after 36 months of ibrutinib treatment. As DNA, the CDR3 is TGTGCCAGCAGCCCGTTAGTAGGTAACATGAACACTGAAGCTTTCTTT. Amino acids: CASSPLVGNMNTEAFF.